The 31 T cell receptor beta chains below all came from one sample that was sequenced in a study of vaccination and CD4 T cells after COVID-19. The antigens for these receptors are not known. The Oncomine TCR Beta short-read assay was what sequenced the DNA obtained from cultured CD4+ T cells. Using its own MiXCR run on the PCR reads, TCRdb lists one record per CDR3 protein. The sample contains fewer than 25,000 distinct CDR3 sequences, around 45% of which appear only once. The treatment: 10-day PBMC culture with coronavirus spike peptide pools or control peptides (ViraFEST assay). Source material: CD4+ T cells from blood, cultured in vitro. These receptors were collected from a human donor who had recovered from COVID-19.

CDR3 in DNA: TGTGCCAGCGGGACAGTTAAGTCAGATACGCAGTATTTT. Protein sequence: CASGTVKSDTQYF. The chain joins TRBV6-1 to TRBJ2-3; TRBD1 agrees at 7 bases. The CDR3 consists of 13 residues. Germline V gene lookup returns CDR1 MNHNS and CDR2 SASEGT. The ends lost 8 bases at V and 4 bases at J; junction bases unmatched: 6.

The V and J genes are TRBV6-1 and TRBJ2-4; unclear D gene. Germline CDR1 is MNHNS and CDR2 is SASEGT. This CDR3 has 15 residues. V dropped 3 bases and J dropped 0 bases, with 9 bases sitting between them. CDR3 sequence reads: CASSDWPLAKNIQYF. In DNA form, the CDR3 reads TGTGCCAGCAGTGACTGGCCGCTAGCCAAAAACATTCAGTACTTC.

This clonotype has only a few counts. The V and J genes are TRBV7-2 and TRBJ2-3; D remains ambiguous. The CDR3 spans 12 residues. Germline V gives CDR1 SGHTA, CDR2 FQGNSA. Trimming left V 4 bases short and J 2 bases short, with 4 bases between. In DNA, the CDR3 is TGTGCCAGCAGCTCCTACACAGATACGCAGTATTTT. It specifies CASSSYTDTQYF. Full variable domain (outside the CDR3, taken from reference TRBV7-2 and TRBJ2-3): GAGVSQSPSNKVTEKGKDVELRCDPISGHTALYWYRQSLGQGLEFLIYFQGNSAPDKSGLPSDRFSAERTGGSVSTLTIQRTQQEDSAVYLCASSSYTDTQYFGPGTRLTVL.

The chain couples TRBV2 to TRBJ1-1; 7 bases map to TRBD1. The CDR3 extends over 13 amino acids. Germline V gene data show CDR1 as SNHLY and CDR2 as FYNNEI. V dropped 4 bases and J dropped 1; count of bases not matched to a gene: 0. The CDR3 loop reads CASSGQGNTEAFF. CDR3 bases: TGTGCCAGCAGTGGACAGGGGAACACTGAAGCTTTCTTT.

This rearrangement joins TRBV24-1 to TRBJ1-2, with no clear D. Trimming took 6 bases from V and 5 from J, leaving 9 bases between them. CDR3 length equals 12 residues. From germline, CDR1 is KGHDR and CDR2 SFDVKD. The CDR3 sequence: CATSRLGYGYTF. As DNA, the CDR3 is TGTGCCACCAGTAGGTTGGGATATGGCTACACCTTC.

This clonotype showed up just a few times. This chain links TRBV6-1 with TRBJ1-2, with TRBD1 matching over 8 bases. CDR1 and CDR2 from the germline V gene are MNHNS and SASEGT. J gave up 4 bases and V 4 bases, and 2 bases lay outside the gene matches. CDR3 length: 13 amino acids. As DNA, the CDR3 is TGTGCCAGCAGTGGGACAGGGACCTATGGCTACACCTTC. Its protein is CASSGTGTYGYTF.

The chain's CDR3 is CASRRVQGRYEQYF. DNA for the CDR3: TGTGCCAGCAGACGAGTACAGGGAAGGTACGAGCAGTACTTC. This chain joins TRBV28 and TRBJ2-7; D might be TRBD1 (6 bases). CDR1 is MDHEN, CDR2 SYDVKM, per germline. The V gene lost 6 bases and the J gene lost 4 bases, with 16 bases spanning the gap. CDR3 length equals 14 residues.

This chain links TRBV24-1 with TRBJ2-1, with D perhaps matching TRBD1 or TRBD2 (6 bases each). The V gene's germline CDR1 is KGHDR and CDR2 SFDVKD. The V gene lost 1 base and the J gene lost 5 bases, with 14 bases spanning the gap. The length of the CDR3 is 16 residues. The CDR3 sequence is CATSDFSAGQNNEQFF. The CDR3 DNA reads as TGTGCCACCAGTGATTTTTCGGCGGGACAAAACAATGAGCAGTTCTTC.

The V gene is TRBV2, the J gene TRBJ2-7; D uncertain. Germline CDR1 and CDR2: SNHLY and FYNNEI. There are 11 residues in the CDR3. Trimming shortened V by 8 bases and J by 4 bases, and 9 bases separated the two germline ends. The CDR3 is CASFLAYEQYF. CDR3 DNA: TGTGCCAGCTTTCTTGCTTACGAGCAGTACTTC.

The V and J genes are TRBV4-1 and TRBJ1-4, with D unclear. V lost 1 base and J lost 1, with 7 bases in between. From germline, CDR1 is MGHRA and CDR2 YSYEKL. The CDR3 runs 15 residues. This CDR3 is CASSQGLGTNEKLFF. CDR3 nucleotides: TGCGCCAGCAGCCAAGGTCTGGGAACTAATGAAAAACTGTTTTTT.

This clonotype was counted between two and nine times. The rearrangement joins TRBV28 to TRBJ1-5; maybe TRBD1 (5 bases). Per germline, CDR1 MDHEN and CDR2 SYDVKM. The CDR3 length is 16 residues. V was cut by 6 bases and J by 6 bases, with 21 bases left in between. CDR3 DNA: TGTGCCAGCAGGCCCCGGGGAGGGGCTTATTTTCAGCCCCAGCATTTT. Translating gives CASRPRGGAYFQPQHF.

The rearrangement links TRBV2 to TRBJ2-7, with 7 bases aligning to TRBD1. This CDR3 comprises 15 residues. The V and J ends lost 0 bases and 4 bases, in that order; junction bases with no gene match: 6. The germline V gene encodes CDR1 SNHLY and CDR2 FYNNEI. CDR3 sequence reads: CASSEAEVRGYEQYF. The CDR3 nucleotides read TGTGCCAGCAGTGAAGCGGAGGTCAGGGGGTACGAGCAGTACTTC.

This rearrangement joins TRBV6-1 to TRBJ2-6; the match to TRBD1 covers 7 bases. This CDR3 comprises 18 residues. V shed 1 base and J 1 base; nucleotides not matched to a gene: 7. Germline CDR1 reads MNHNS; CDR2 reads SASEGT. The CDR3 sequence is CASSEVTGTWSGANVLTF. For the CDR3, the DNA is TGTGCCAGCAGTGAAGTGACAGGGACGTGGTCTGGGGCCAACGTCCTGACTTTC.

In its sample, this clonotype was seen a few times. The chain carries TRBV20-1 and TRBJ2-3; 7 nucleotides agree with TRBD2. The CDR3 has 13 residues. The V segment lost 0 bases and the J segment 4 bases; nucleotides outside the gene matches: 1. In germline, CDR1 is DFQATT, CDR2 SNEGSKA (reference sequence). In DNA form, the CDR3 reads TGCAGTGCTAGAGATGCGGGAGCAGATACGCAGTATTTT. It specifies CSARDAGADTQYF.

This chain joins TRBV20-1 and TRBJ1-2; tentative D call: TRBD1 (5 bases). From germline, CDR1 is DFQATT and CDR2 SNEGSKA (reference sequence). The ends were cut back, 0 bases at V and 7 bases at J, with 12 bases in the middle. The CDR3 loop spans 13 amino acids. This CDR3 is CSARDIRAVGYTF. CDR3 bases: TGCAGTGCTAGAGACATCAGGGCGGTTGGCTACACCTTC.

The chain carries TRBV20-1 and TRBJ1-6; D gene ambiguous. CDR3 length: 15 amino acids. From germline, CDR1 is DFQATT and CDR2 SNEGSKA (reference sequence). The V gene lost 3 bases and the J gene lost 9 bases, with 18 bases spanning the gap. The CDR3 sequence: CSARRTVADGSPLHF. In DNA form, the CDR3 reads TGCAGTGCTAGGCGGACGGTCGCGGATGGTTCACCCCTCCACTTT.

The rearrangement uses TRBV6-2 or TRBV6-3 and TRBJ1-1; D is ambiguous. Trimming pared 3 bases from V and 0 bases from J, leaving 8 bases between. The CDR3 runs to 14 residues. Per the germline V gene, CDR1 is MNHEY and CDR2 is SVGEGT. CDR3 sequence reads: CASSYHMLNTEAFF. Here the CDR3 DNA reads TGTGCCAGCAGTTATCATATGTTGAACACTGAAGCTTTCTTT.

In its sample, this clonotype was seen a few times. J is TRBJ1-2 and V is TRBV19; no definite D call. The ends were cut back, 0 bases at V and 1 base at J, with 9 bases in the middle. The CDR3 is 15 residues long. Looked up from germline, CDR1 is LNHDA and CDR2 is SQIVND (reference sequence). The DNA of the CDR3 is TGTGCCAGTAGTATAGACAGCTCCGTTAACTATGGCTACACCTTC. This codes for CASSIDSSVNYGYTF.

This chain connects TRBV2 to TRBJ2-5; 11 bases line up with TRBD1. From germline, CDR1 is SNHLY and CDR2 FYNNEI. The CDR3 is made up of 15 amino acids. J was trimmed by 4 bases and V by 1 base; bases with no gene match: 2. The DNA for the CDR3 is TGTGCCAGCAGTGAAGGGACAGGGGGCGCAGAGACCCAGTACTTC. Its translation: CASSEGTGGAETQYF. The whole variable domain, remainder taken from reference TRBV2 and TRBJ2-5, is EPEVTQTPSHQVTQMGQEVILRCVPISNHLYFYWYRQILGQKVEFLVSFYNNEISEKSEIFDDQFSVERPDGSNFTLKIRSTKLEDSAMYFCASSEGTGGAETQYFGPGTRLLVL.

The genes are TRBV19 and TRBJ1-3, with a possible D match to TRBD1 (5 bases). V was cut by 5 bases and J by 2 bases, with 10 bases left in between. CDR3 size: 14 residues. Germline V gene sequence: CDR1 LNHDA, CDR2 SQIVND (reference sequence). CDR3 sequence (DNA): TGTGCCAGTAGTGCCAGGGACGCTGGAAACACCATATATTTT. Its translation: CASSARDAGNTIYF.

The chain joins TRBV11-3 to TRBJ2-1; TRBD1 matches 11 bases. The CDR3 totals 16 residues. V was pared by 6 bases and J by 10 bases, with 14 bases of the junction left unmatched. In germline, CDR1 is SGHNT, CDR2 YENEEA. This CDR3 reads CASSQRGTGGYGEQFF. In DNA form, the CDR3 reads TGTGCCAGCAGTCAGAGGGGGACAGGGGGTTATGGGGAGCAGTTCTTC.

This clonotype was seen a few times. V gene TRBV6-1 combines with J gene TRBJ2-7, with TRBD2 matching 8 bases. The germline V gene has CDR1 MNHNS and CDR2 SASEGT. The CDR3 extends over 18 amino acids. Trimming at V came to 0 bases and at J to 2 bases, leaving 12 bases not matched to a gene. The CDR3 nucleotides are TGTGCCAGCAGTGAAGCGTCTTCGCAAGCGGGAGAGCCCTACGAGCAGTACTTC. Protein: CASSEASSQAGEPYEQYF.

This sequence joins TRBV2 and TRBJ2-2; possibly TRBD1 for D (6 bases). The V end lost 6 bases, the J end lost 5 bases, and 16 bases lay between the germline ends. This CDR3 contains 15 residues. Germline CDR1 is SNHLY and CDR2 is FYNNEI. The CDR3 DNA sequence: TGTGCCAGCAGGTTGGGGGCCCTCTGGACCGGGGAGCTGTTTTTT. Protein product: CASRLGALWTGELFF.

The chain joins TRBV28 to TRBJ1-2; 10 nucleotides match TRBD1. CDR3 length equals 13 residues. The J segment lost 7 bases and the V segment lost 8 bases, leaving 7 bases of the junction unmatched. Germline V CDR1 and CDR2: MDHEN, SYDVKM. The CDR3 spells CASYERDRGGYTF. The CDR3 region has the DNA TGTGCCAGCTACGAACGGGACAGGGGTGGCTACACCTTC.

This rearrangement joins TRBV7-9 to TRBJ2-5, with D maybe TRBD2 (5 bases). Germline loops: CDR1 SEHNR, CDR2 FQNEAQ (reference sequence). Trimming pared 5 bases from V and 4 bases from J, leaving 17 bases between. This CDR3 region has 15 residues. DNA of the CDR3: TGTGCCAGCAGCAAACTAGAGCCCACGCGAGAGACCCAGTACTTC. This gives the protein CASSKLEPTRETQYF.

The genes are TRBV7-3 and TRBJ2-5, with D perhaps being TRBD1 or TRBD2 (6 bases each). Trimming cost V 4 bases and J 5 bases, with 17 bases left between them. This CDR3 is 15 amino acids long. CDR1 is SGHTA, CDR2 FQGTGA, per germline. As DNA, the CDR3 is TGTGCCAGCAGCTCGGGACGGAGGAGGGGGGAGACCCAGTACTTC. As protein: CASSSGRRRGETQYF. The full variable domain, rest sourced from reference TRBV7-3 and TRBJ2-5, is GAGVSQTPSNKVTEKGKYVELRCDPISGHTALYWYRQSLGQGPEFLIYFQGTGAADDSGLPNDRFFAVRPEGSVSTLKIQRTERGDSAVYLCASSSGRRRGETQYFGPGTRLLVL.

The chain is built from TRBV28 and TRBJ2-3, with TRBD2 identical over 9 bases. The V gene end was trimmed by 5 bases and the J gene end by 4 bases; junction bases not matched to a gene: 4. Germline CDR1 reads MDHEN; CDR2 reads SYDVKM. The CDR3 consists of 14 residues. In DNA, the CDR3 is TGTGCCAGCAGTGGAGCGGGGGGCCCAGATACGCAGTATTTT. The encoded protein is CASSGAGGPDTQYF.

This clonotype was seen only a few times. The chain couples TRBV6-1 to TRBJ1-6; 9 positions match TRBD1. The CDR3 length is 15 residues. The germline V gene encodes CDR1 MNHNS and CDR2 SASEGT. Trimming at V came to 6 bases and at J to 7 bases, leaving 7 bases not matched to a gene. CDR3 nucleotides: TGTGCCAGCAGAGACGGACAGGGGATCAATTCACCCCTCCACTTT. Amino acids: CASRDGQGINSPLHF.

The chain joins TRBV2 to TRBJ1-2; D might be TRBD1 (5 bases). Trimming left V 6 bases short and J 4 bases short, with 18 bases between. This CDR3 region has 15 residues. Germline V CDR1 and CDR2: SNHLY, FYNNEI. CDR3 nucleotide sequence: TGTGCCAGCAGAGCTGGGAGTCAGGGCGGCTATGGCTACACCTTC. It is translated as CASRAGSQGGYGYTF.

This rearrangement joins TRBV6-1 to TRBJ2-7; no clear D gene. The CDR3 extends over 13 amino acids. The V end lost 7 bases, the J end lost 6 bases, and 16 bases lay between the germline ends. CDR1 MNHNS and CDR2 SASEGT come from the germline V gene. CDR3 DNA sequence: TGTGCCAGCAAGTCTTTGGGGATCGGCGAGCAGTACTTC. Its translation: CASKSLGIGEQYF.

The chain uses TRBV5-4 and TRBJ2-2, with TRBD1 as a possible D gene (6 bases). Germline CDR1 is SGHNT and CDR2 is YYREEE (reference sequence). Trimming took 2 bases from V and 8 from J, leaving 19 bases between them. The CDR3 runs to 16 residues. Here the CDR3 DNA reads TGTGCCAGCAGCTTCCGTACTGGGGGCCTGGGAGGGGAGCTGTTTTTT. Translation: CASSFRTGGLGGELFF. Looking up the rest from reference TRBV5-4 and TRBJ2-2 gives the full variable domain: ETGVTQSPTHLIKTRGQQVTLRCSSQSGHNTVSWYQQALGQGPQFIFQYYREEENGRGNFPPRFSGLQFPNYSSELNVNALELDDSALYLCASSFRTGGLGGELFFGEGSRLTVL.